Included here is one T cell receptor (beta chain) sequence, with context. Its antigen specificity is not known. The record has no base qualities; no much larger clone is one base away. The cysteine opens and the phenylalanine closes a CDR3 of 18 amino acids. CDR3 DNA only is kept here, 54 bases in frame from base 1. Trimmed from V: 6 bases; trimmed from J: 4 bases; junction bases lacking a gene match: 10. CDR1 SNHLY and CDR2 FYNNEI were looked up in the germline V gene. The sample belongs to a study of cytomegalovirus exposure and HLA in healthy donors (TCRdb year 2017). Broadly, across the study: An earlier analysis of 587 of the donors reported around 280 Gb of sequence data and around 100 million unique TCR beta sequences obtained from approximately 180 million T cells. Roughly 300 gigabases of sequencing data and 91 million or so unique TCR sequences made up an early release that covered around 640 HLA-typed donors. Of the roughly 400 genotyped donors, 65% to 90% were placed in the genetic ancestry cluster associated with self-reported Caucasian donors. The study was designed to test whether signatures of past pathogen exposure could be identified by cataloging public T cell receptors. The study used immunosequencing to profile the T cell repertoires of approximately 690 subjects and linked those repertoires to cytomegalovirus serostatus. A separate validation cohort of 100 to 150 different subjects was used in addition to the approximately 700-subject first cohort. The study combined high-throughput TCR immunosequencing, statistical association of individual TCRs with disease status, and machine learning to predict cytomegalovirus infection status. A later analysis re-analyzed previously published TCR beta repertoires from approximately 670 donors and added high-resolution HLA genotyping to study TCR occurrence patterns. The later analysis used no new phenotypic data to find candidate immune exposures, relying instead on TCR beta sequences and their occurrence across donors. In an earlier analysis of over 550 of the donors, high-throughput TCR beta sequencing was used to judge whether each TCR beta V gene segment behaved as functional or pseudogenic. Donor age, sex, ethnicity and CMV serostatus were compiled together with the repertoire data. A later genetic analysis used genome-wide SNP genotypes for about 60% of the roughly 700 donors, treating that subset as a discovery cohort. Every repertoire in the discovery cohort had been generated on one and the same sequencing platform. HLA typing covered class I and class II loci at four-digit resolution. The number of donors typed differed by locus, with 629-630 for A, B, C, DRB1 and DQB1, around 520 for DQA1, approximately 570 for DPA1, and roughly 450 for DPB1. Roughly five DR-DQ haplotypes were handled as single units for association and clustering, since linkage in the cohort was strong. Among 300 to 500 genotyped donors of the cohort, an average of approximately 240,000 unique TCR beta nucleotide sequences was sequenced per donor, of which about 18% were non-productive. The investigation overall reported the following: The 87-base-pair reads could not distinguish some IMGT-functional V segments, including TRBV6-2 and TRBV6-3, so those segments were excluded. An earlier analysis of some 590 of the donors showed that most TCR beta V segments appeared in productive rearrangements either about 87% or about 30% of the time, which broadly matched IMGT annotations. Strong co-occurrence of HLA alleles, especially DR and DQ, made assigning TCR associations to individual alleles difficult. Three of the identified cytomegalovirus-associated TCR beta chains were confirmed in vitro to be specific for cytomegalovirus antigens. It was suggested by the authors that the approach could potentially be generalized to other disease states and immunological phenotypes. The earlier analysis of 587 of the donors excluded roughly 17 rarely observed V segments, including chromosome 9 orphons, because counts were too low. A later genetic analysis reported fewer N-insertions in productive TCRs among donors in an Asian-associated ancestry cluster than the roughly 700-donor mean. A further reported finding was that TCR beta sequences accurately predicted the HLA-A and HLA-B alleles for most subjects in the first cohort. A later analysis reported that several top co-occurrence clusters appeared linked to parvovirus B19, influenza, CMV and Epstein-Barr virus. The presence/absence analyses assumed that sequencing depth was roughly uniform across donors, and that assumption may not be true. The classifier was reported to diagnose cytomegalovirus status with high specificity and sensitivity in both the original and validation cohorts. CMV serostatus was the only immune exposure information available for the cohort. Because HLA typing was missing for some donors at each locus, association tests included only the typed subset. V-gene and J-gene trimming of TCR beta chains was associated with a missense DCLRE1C variant in a later genetic analysis, and the association was replicated in an independent cohort. In a later analysis, HLA-associated TCR beta chains were found to be more clonally expanded and to have lower generation probabilities than equally common non-associated chains. Across donors, most TCR sequences were observed very rarely, whereas some public TCRs were present in many individuals. A later analysis found that most CMV-associated TCR beta chains appeared HLA-restricted, with HLA associations seemingly driven largely by CMV exposure. The study gave a list of about 150 TCR beta chains associated with cytomegalovirus. In this cohort, only TCR beta chains were sequenced, and detectable features were limited by the absence of alpha or paired-chain data. Correlated functional status among segregating V segments might be attributable to linkage disequilibrium, but an unknown experimental factor could not be ruled out. The sequencing pipeline was judged likely to have produced a cluster of highly shared sequence variants as a technical artifact. In a later analysis, TCR association rates were found to vary across HLA loci, with the most associated TCRs seen for DRB1 alleles and the fewest for HLA-C alleles. At a false discovery rate of 0.05, a later analysis linked 16,951 TCR beta sequences to specific HLA alleles.

Library preparation used the immunoSEQ multiplex PCR assay. The multiplex PCR relied on a mix of 60 forward primers for TCR Vbeta segments and 13 reverse primers for TCR Jbeta segments. The CDR3 region of rearranged TCR beta genes was amplified from genomic DNA by a multiplex PCR assay. The Illumina HiSeq System was used to sequence the amplified TCR beta libraries as 87-base-pair reads. The original pipeline was this. A later analysis counted tens of millions of unique TCR beta chains across the 550 to 750 repertoires, and 9.5 million to 11 million of these chains were shared by at least two donors. Raw reads were error-corrected and collapsed into unique sequences with a nearest-neighbor algorithm that merged closely related sequences to remove PCR and sequencing errors. To assign V, D and J gene segments, CDR3 sequences were aligned to IMGT reference sequences. For a sequence to be retained, a match of at least six nucleotides to both a V gene segment and a J gene segment was required. A rearrangement was called productive if the CDR3 had no stop codons and remained in frame with V and J, and every other rearrangement was called non-productive. Following IMGT convention, CDR3 was defined as the stretch from the second conserved V-encoded cysteine to the conserved J-encoded phenylalanine. The earlier analysis of a few hundred of the donors excluded any sequence lacking an unambiguous match to a single V gene segment. An earlier analysis of fewer than 750 of the donors called V segments functional above 56.7% productive rearrangements and segregating when the between-donor standard deviation exceeded 5%. A statistical classification framework was built to diagnose cytomegalovirus status from the catalog of TCR beta chain sequences. In a later analysis, TCR nucleotide sequences were compared against IMGT/GENE-DB human TR gene sequences so that V and J genes could be assigned. Using the TCRdist pipeline, a later analysis assigned CDR3 sequences along with most-parsimonious VDJ recombination scenarios. A later analysis defined each TCR beta chain by its CDR3 amino acid sequence plus V-gene family, and excluded reads lacking a unique V-gene family. In a later analysis, 500 to 700 highly shared, low-generation-probability nucleotide sequences were removed to address suspected cross-contamination and a sequencing artifact. For each public chain, a later analysis derived a clonal expansion index from normalized ranks of inferred template counts within each repertoire. Generation probabilities in a later analysis came from a VDJ recombination model fitted to out-of-frame rearrangements, and those results were checked against IGoR. In a later analysis, hypergeometric tests were used to score TCR-TCR, TCR-HLA and TCR-CMV co-occurrence, with a repertoire-size bias correction applied to TCR pairs. To estimate false discovery rates, a later analysis permuted the HLA or CMV assignments 20 times. A later analysis grouped co-occurring TCRs with DBSCAN, adding TCRdist sequence similarity when clustering within HLA-allele-positive subsets. Co-occurrence clustering excluded repertoires with fewer than 30,000 or more than 120,000 public chains, plus five with anomalous nucleotide sharing. In its TCRdb copy, this immuneACCESS table keeps in-frame sequences only and misses some clones. Where compared with another copy, unresolved V genes explain less than half of these, and the others have no known cause. The DNA was the basis for D and trimming; V, J and clone size are from that table. The sample has about 160,000 clones on record, 60% to 85% of them singletons. The ten largest clonotypes hold around 1.5% of the sample.

The cohort comprised approximately 700 healthy bone marrow donors. At the time of sampling, all cohort members were nominally healthy, though unrecorded immune exposures were likely present. The donor tested CMV seronegative and was one of the 352 seronegative cohort members. Every donor gave a peripheral blood sample, and the peripheral blood mononuclear cells from that sample were used for TCR beta sequencing. The Qiagen DNeasy Blood Extraction Kit was used to extract genomic DNA from the blood cell samples. Here the chain combines TRBV2 and TRBJ2-2; 14 bases in the middle match TRBD2. Sequences were obtained from PBMCs. This TCR came from a woman aged 25-40 years in good health and CMV-seronegative. The CDR3 region has the sequence CASRPTSGGVGGTGELFF. DNA sequence: TGTGCCAGCAGACCGACTAGCGGGGGGGTTGGTGGCACCGGGGAGCTGTTTTTT.